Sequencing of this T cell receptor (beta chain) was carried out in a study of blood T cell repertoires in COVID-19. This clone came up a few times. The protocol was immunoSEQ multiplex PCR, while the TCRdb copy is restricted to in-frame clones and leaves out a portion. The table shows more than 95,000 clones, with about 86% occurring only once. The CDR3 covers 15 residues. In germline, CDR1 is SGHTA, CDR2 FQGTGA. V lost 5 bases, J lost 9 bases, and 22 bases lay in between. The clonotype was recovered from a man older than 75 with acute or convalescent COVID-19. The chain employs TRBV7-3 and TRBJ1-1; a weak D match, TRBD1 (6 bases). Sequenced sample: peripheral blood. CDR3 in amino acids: CASSQGPSGPYQAFF. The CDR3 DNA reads TGTGCCAGCAGCCAGGGGCCATCCGGACCCTACCAAGCTTTCTTT. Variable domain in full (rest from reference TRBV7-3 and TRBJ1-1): GAGVSQTPSNKVTEKGKYVELRCDPISGHTALYWYRQSLGQGPEFLIYFQGTGAADDSGLPNDRFFAVRPEGSVSTLKIQRTERGDSAVYLCASSQGPSGPYQAFFGQGTRLTVV.